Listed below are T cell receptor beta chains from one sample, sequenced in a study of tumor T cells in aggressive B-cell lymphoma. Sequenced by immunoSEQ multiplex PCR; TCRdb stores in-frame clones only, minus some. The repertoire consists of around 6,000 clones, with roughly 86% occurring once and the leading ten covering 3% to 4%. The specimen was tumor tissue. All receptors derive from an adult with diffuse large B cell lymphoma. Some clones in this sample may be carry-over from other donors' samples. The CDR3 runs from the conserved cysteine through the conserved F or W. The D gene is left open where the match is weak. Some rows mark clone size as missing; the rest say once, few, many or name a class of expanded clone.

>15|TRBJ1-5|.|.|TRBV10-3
CAISDGRGGEQPQHF
TGTGCCATCAGTGACGGCAGGGGAGGGGAGCAGCCCCAGCATTTT
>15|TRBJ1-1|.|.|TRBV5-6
CASSWGRVGNTEAFF
TGTGCCAGCAGCTGGGGCCGGGTGGGGAACACTGAAGCTTTCTTT
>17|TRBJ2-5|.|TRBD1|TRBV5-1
CASSLGTGGDGQETQYF
TGCGCCAGCAGCTTGGGGACAGGGGGCGACGGCCAAGAGACCCAGTACTTC
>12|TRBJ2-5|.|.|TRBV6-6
CASSSGAETQYF
TGTGCCAGCAGTTCAGGGGCCGAGACCCAGTACTTC
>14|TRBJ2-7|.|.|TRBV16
CASSRYGASDEQYF
TGTGCCAGCAGCCGTTATGGGGCCAGTGACGAGCAGTACTTC
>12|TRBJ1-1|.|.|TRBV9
CASSSLLGAAFF
TGTGCCAGCAGCTCCCTATTAGGGGCGGCTTTCTTT
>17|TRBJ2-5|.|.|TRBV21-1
CASSTQLGQGPQETQYF
TGTGCCAGCAGCACTCAACTCGGACAGGGCCCCCAAGAGACCCAGTACTTC
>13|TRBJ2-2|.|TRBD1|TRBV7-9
CASSDRATGELFF
TGTGCCAGCAGCGACAGGGCAACCGGGGAGCTGTTTTTT
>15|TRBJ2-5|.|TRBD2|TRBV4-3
CASSPSGREQETQYF
TGCGCCAGCAGCCCGAGCGGGAGGGAGCAAGAGACCCAGTACTTC
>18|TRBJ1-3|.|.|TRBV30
CAWSVRWGQDQSGNTIYF
TGTGCCTGGAGTGTACGATGGGGACAAGATCAGTCTGGAAACACCATATATTTT
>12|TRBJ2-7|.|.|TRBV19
CASSEGSYEQYF
TGTGCCAGTAGTGAGGGTTCCTATGAGCAGTACTTC
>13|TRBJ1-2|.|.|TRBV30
CALIPGINYGYTF
TGTGCCTTAATTCCGGGAATTAACTATGGCTACACCTTC
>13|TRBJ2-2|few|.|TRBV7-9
CAAASANTGELFF
TGTGCCGCCGCGTCGGCGAACACCGGGGAGCTGTTTTTT
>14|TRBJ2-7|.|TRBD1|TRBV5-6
CASSPQGTAYEQYF
TGTGCCAGCAGCCCACAGGGGACGGCCTACGAGCAGTACTTC
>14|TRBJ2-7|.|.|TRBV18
CASSLGGYTYEQYF
TGTGCCAGCTCACTCGGAGGGTACACCTACGAGCAGTACTTC
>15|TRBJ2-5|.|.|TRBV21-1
CASSNTAGVWETQYF
TGTGCCAGCAGCAATACGGCAGGGGTGTGGGAGACCCAGTACTTC
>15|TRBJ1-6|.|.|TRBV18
CASSPAGSRNSPLHF
TGTGCCAGCTCACCTGCAGGAAGTAGGAATTCACCCCTCCACTTT
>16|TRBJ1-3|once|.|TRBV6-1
CASSEVGGNSGNTIYF
TGTGCCAGCAGTGAAGTCGGGGGAAACTCTGGAAACACCATATATTTT
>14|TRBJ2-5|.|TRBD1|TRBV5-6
CASRRDRVGETQYF
TGTGCCAGCAGACGGGACAGGGTGGGAGAGACCCAGTACTTC
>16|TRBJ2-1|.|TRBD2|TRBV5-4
CASSLALAVPLHEQFF
TGTGCCAGCAGCTTGGCCCTAGCGGTACCTCTGCATGAGCAGTTCTTC
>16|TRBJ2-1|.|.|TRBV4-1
CTSSQRTNGSYNEQFF
TGCACCAGCAGCCAAAGGACTAACGGATCCTACAATGAGCAGTTCTTC
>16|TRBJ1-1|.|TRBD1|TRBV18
CASSPPDRGLGTEAFF
TGTGCCAGCTCACCACCCGACAGGGGGCTTGGCACTGAAGCTTTCTTT
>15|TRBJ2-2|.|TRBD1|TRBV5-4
CASSSGTGRTGELFF
TGTGCCAGCAGCTCCGGGACAGGGCGGACCGGGGAGCTGTTTTTT
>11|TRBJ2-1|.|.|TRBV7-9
CASSLTPEQFF
TGTGCCAGCAGCCTGACACCTGAGCAGTTCTTC
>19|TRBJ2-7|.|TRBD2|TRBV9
CASSGGVPGLAGEGYEQYF
TGTGCCAGCAGCGGGGGCGTCCCGGGACTAGCGGGCGAGGGTTACGAGCAGTACTTC
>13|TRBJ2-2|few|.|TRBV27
CASSSKGAGELFF
TGTGCCAGCAGTTCGAAGGGGGCCGGGGAGCTGTTTTTT
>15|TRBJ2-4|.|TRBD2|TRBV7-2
CASSRPGTTQNIQYF
TGTGCCAGCAGCCGACCCGGGACTACTCAAAACATTCAGTACTTC
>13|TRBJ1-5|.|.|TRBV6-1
CASSERVRQPQHF
TGTGCCAGCAGTGAGAGGGTTCGACAGCCCCAGCATTTT
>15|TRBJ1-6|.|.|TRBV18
CASSPTTGNDSPLHF
TGTGCCAGCTCACCGACCACAGGGAATGATTCACCCCTCCACTTT
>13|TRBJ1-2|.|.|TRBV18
CASSPSRDYGYTF
TGTGCCAGCTCACCCTCCAGGGACTATGGCTACACCTTC
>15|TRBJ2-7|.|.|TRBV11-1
CASSSIRDIAYEQYF
TGTGCCAGCAGCTCCATCCGGGACATAGCCTACGAGCAGTACTTC